The 32 T cell receptor beta chains given below trace back to one sample, sequenced in a study of T-cell reconstitution after alpha-beta-depleted transplantation in children. Library preparation (for TCRbeta) was performed with unique molecular identifiers. MiXCR was run by TCRdb on the PCR reads, yielding one entry per CDR3 protein. The sample contains approximately 980,000 distinct CDR3 sequences, 25% to 30% of which appear only once. Source: PBMCs, mostly from graft donor cells, taken 360 days after TCRalphabeta/CD19-depleted stem cell transplant. These receptors came from a boy in the first two years of life who had a stem cell transplant for SCID, so the T cells may come from the graft donor.

J is TRBJ1-1 and V is TRBV11-2; D call uncertain. The ends were cut back, 2 bases at V and 4 bases at J, with 8 bases in the middle. CDR1 SGHAT and CDR2 FQNNGV come from the germline V gene. There are 13 residues in the CDR3. CDR3 in amino acids: CASSLLRTTEAFF. CDR3 bases: TGTGCCAGCAGCTTATTACGTACCACTGAAGCTTTCTTT.

The chain couples TRBV6-1 to TRBJ2-2; D is tentatively TRBD1 or TRBD2 (5 bases each). V dropped 6 bases and J dropped 4 bases, with 15 bases sitting between them. The V gene's germline CDR1 is MNHNS and CDR2 SASEGT. CDR3 length equals 15 residues. The CDR3, as DNA: TGTGCCAGCAGAAGGCTCGGGGCAGTCACCGGGGAGCTGTTTTTT. Protein sequence: CASRRLGAVTGELFF.

In its sample, this clonotype was seen a few times. The rearrangement joins TRBV7-2 to TRBJ2-4; 8 bases agree with TRBD1. The CDR3 runs to 16 residues. Germline lookup yields CDR1 SGHTA and CDR2 FQGNSA. V trimming: 5 bases; J trimming: 8 bases; junction bases outside the gene matches: 14. CDR3 nucleotide sequence: TGTGCCAGCAGCCTCGGATTGGGACAGGATAGTTACATTCAGTACTTC. Translation gives CASSLGLGQDSYIQYF.

The chain carries TRBV7-2 and TRBJ1-2, with 9 bases aligning to TRBD1. There are 16 residues in the CDR3. The germline V gene has CDR1 SGHTA and CDR2 FQGNSA. V gave up 5 bases and J gave up 5 bases; unmatched junction bases: 12. The CDR3 here is CASSPVGQGTTYGYTF. CDR3 nucleotides: TGTGCCAGCAGCCCGGTGGGACAGGGTACGACTTATGGCTACACCTTC.

This clonotype came up a few times. The chain employs TRBV6-5 and TRBJ2-3; 9 nucleotides align to TRBD2. In germline, CDR1 is MNHEY, CDR2 SVGAGI. V was pared by 5 bases and J by 3 bases, with 9 bases of the junction left unmatched. This CDR3 has 16 amino acids. For the CDR3, the DNA is TGTGCCAGCAGTCACGATAGCGGGGGTCCGACAGATACGCAGTATTTT. This encodes CASSHDSGGPTDTQYF.

The chain's CDR3 is CASSEAIGSGGPRIQSSYNEQFF. CDR3 DNA: TGTGCCAGCAGTGAAGCGATAGGGAGCGGGGGCCCTCGAATCCAAAGCTCCTACAATGAGCAGTTCTTC. The chain uses TRBV2 and TRBJ2-1; TRBD2 aligns across 8 bases. V shed 0 bases, J shed 0 bases, and the junction held 22 bases outside the gene matches. Germline V gene data show CDR1 as SNHLY and CDR2 as FYNNEI. The CDR3 has 23 amino acids.

The chain couples TRBV29-1 to TRBJ1-1, with D tentatively TRBD1 (6 bases). The CDR3 consists of 15 residues. V lost 8 bases and J lost 4, with 23 bases in between. Germline CDR1 reads SQVTM; CDR2 reads ANQGSEA. Here the CDR3 DNA reads TGCAGCATAATATTGGGGGGCGTGATAGGCACTGAAGCTTTCTTT. Translating gives CSIILGGVIGTEAFF. Full variable domain (rest looked up from reference TRBV29-1 and TRBJ1-1): SAVISQKPSRDICQRGTSLTIQCQVDSQVTMMFWYRQQPGQSLTLIATANQGSEATYESGFVIDKFPISRPNLTFSTLTVSNMSPEDSSIYLCSIILGGVIGTEAFFGQGTRLTVV.

V usage is TRBV20-1 and J usage is TRBJ1-3, with D unclear. This CDR3 region has 13 residues. The germline CDR1 and CDR2 sequences are DFQATT and SNEGSKA (reference sequence). Trimming stripped 0 bases from V and 1 base from J, with 4 bases between. The CDR3 protein is CSARDASGNTIYF. The CDR3 DNA follows: TGCAGTGCTAGAGACGCGTCTGGAAACACCATATATTTT.

The rearrangement joins TRBV5-1 to TRBJ2-5; 8 bases align to TRBD1. In germline, CDR1 is SGHRS, CDR2 YFSETQ. The CDR3 extends over 17 amino acids. J gave up 1 base and V 0 bases, and 8 bases lay outside the gene matches. The CDR3 nucleotides read TGCGCCAGCAGCTTGGCCGAGTCGCAGGGGGCCCAAGAGACCCAGTACTTC. It yields the protein CASSLAESQGAQETQYF.

The gene calls are TRBV12-3 or TRBV12-4 and TRBJ2-1; 10 bases line up with TRBD1. J lost 2 bases, V lost 5 bases, and 6 bases had no gene match. This CDR3 has 16 residues. The CDR3 DNA reads TGTGCCAGCAGTCTGGGGACAGGGGTTGCCTACAATGAGCAGTTCTTC. Amino acids: CASSLGTGVAYNEQFF.

This clonotype was observed a few times. The chain recombines TRBV4-2 with TRBJ2-5; D is perhaps TRBD2 (5 bases). Germline V gene lookup returns CDR1 LGHNA and CDR2 YNFKEQ. With 1 base removed from V and 2 bases from J, the gap between germline ends came to 14 bases. The CDR3 runs 16 residues. The DNA of the CDR3 is TGTGCCAGCAGCCAAGTGGGAGCGAATGATCAAGAGACCCAGTACTTC. Translation: CASSQVGANDQETQYF.

This chain joins TRBV6-5 and TRBJ2-1, with 14 nucleotides matching TRBD2. The CDR3 totals 16 residues. In germline, CDR1 is MNHEY, CDR2 SVGAGI. V shed 0 bases, J shed 9 bases, and the junction held 4 bases outside the gene matches. The DNA for the CDR3 is TGTGCCAGCAGTTACTCGGGGACTAGCGGGGGCTCTGAGCAGTTCTTC. This translates into CASSYSGTSGGSEQFF.

The rearrangement joins TRBV12-3 or TRBV12-4 to TRBJ1-2; D is undetermined. With 5 bases removed from V and 7 bases from J, the gap between germline ends came to 20 bases. CDR3 length: 15 amino acids. CDR3 DNA: TGTGCCAGCAGTCCCACCGGGCCCCAAGCGGGTGGCTACACCTTC. It codes for CASSPTGPQAGGYTF.

About this clonotype: Relative to the germline gene, one junction end is altered; a read error may explain this. The chain employs TRBV11-1 and TRBJ2-7; 10 bases are a match to TRBD2. From germline, CDR1 is SGHAT and CDR2 FQDESV (reference sequence). CDR3 size: 20 residues. The CDR3 loop is CASSVARNQRGGLFIYEQYF. In nucleotides, the CDR3 is TGTGCCAGCAGCGTAGCTCGAAATCAGCGGGGGGGCCTCTTCATCTACGAGCAGTACTTC.

CDR3 loop: CASSTNTDTQYF. The CDR3 bases are TGTGCCAGCAGTACGAATACAGATACGCAGTATTTT. The chain is built from TRBV27 and TRBJ2-3; D uncertain. There are 12 residues in the CDR3. Germline V gene lookup returns CDR1 MNHEY and CDR2 SMNVEV (reference sequence). V lost 5 bases, J lost 3 bases, and 6 bases lay in between.

The chain joins TRBV3-1 to TRBJ2-2; 8 bases line up with TRBD2. Germline-derived CDR1 and CDR2 are LGHDT and YNNKEL (reference sequence). The CDR3 is 16 residues long. With 1 base clipped from V and 5 bases from J, the junction kept 6 bases outside the gene matches. CDR3 in DNA: TGTGCCAGCAGCCAAGGCACTAGCGGCCGAACCGGGGAGCTGTTTTTT. Translating it yields CASSQGTSGRTGELFF.

The CDR3 region is CASSPSALPETQYF. In nucleotides, the CDR3 is TGTGCCAGCAGCCCATCGGCACTCCCGGAGACCCAGTACTTC. The rearrangement uses TRBV7-7 and TRBJ2-5; D is unclear. CDR1 SSHAT and CDR2 FNYEAQ come from the germline V gene (reference sequence). Deletions cut 5 bases from V and 5 bases from J, with 15 bases between. The CDR3 consists of 14 residues.

This chain connects TRBV27 to TRBJ2-1, with 14 bases fitting TRBD2. Trimming took 6 bases from V and 0 from J; bases not matched to a gene: 16. Germline values: CDR1 MNHEY, CDR2 SMNVEV (reference sequence). The CDR3 consists of 21 residues. The chain's CDR3 is CASRPPTPGLAGESSYNEQFF. CDR3 nucleotides: TGTGCCAGCAGACCCCCCACACCGGGACTAGCGGGGGAAAGCTCCTACAATGAGCAGTTCTTC.

The chain couples TRBV12-3 or TRBV12-4 to TRBJ2-5, with 9 positions matching TRBD2. The length of the CDR3 is 15 residues. With 3 bases clipped from V and 6 bases from J, the junction kept 8 bases outside the gene matches. The CDR3 protein is CASSLDSGGAKTQYF. The CDR3 bases are TGTGCCAGCAGTTTGGATAGCGGGGGAGCAAAGACCCAGTACTTC.

The sample holds a few counts of this clonotype. The chain has TRBV20-1 and TRBJ2-5; no reliable D call. The CDR3 runs to 15 residues. Germline lookup yields CDR1 DFQATT and CDR2 SNEGSKA (reference sequence). The V end lost 0 bases, the J end lost 2 bases, and 13 bases lay between the germline ends. The CDR3 DNA sequence: TGCAGTGCTAGAGATGAGCCGTCTCTACAAGAGACCCAGTACTTC. Translating it yields CSARDEPSLQETQYF.

V gene TRBV5-5 combines with J gene TRBJ1-2, with D hard to call. V dropped 4 bases and J dropped 8 bases, with 18 bases sitting between them. Germline CDR1 and CDR2: SGHKS and YYEKEE (reference sequence). The CDR3 consists of 14 residues. CDR3 in amino acids: CASSQLPSPRGYTF. In DNA, the CDR3 is TGTGCCAGCAGCCAACTTCCGAGCCCCCGAGGCTACACCTTC.

The J gene is TRBJ1-1, the V gene TRBV2; the D gene is possibly TRBD1 (6 bases). CDR3 length: 11 residues. V lost 8 bases and J 6 bases, leaving 10 bases between the germline ends. Germline loops: CDR1 SNHLY, CDR2 FYNNEI. The CDR3 DNA reads as TGTGCCAGCCAGGACAGACCTGAAGCTTTCTTT. Residues: CASQDRPEAFF.

The chain is built from TRBV2 and TRBJ1-5, with D tentatively TRBD1 (5 bases). The CDR3 runs to 15 residues. Between the trimmed V and J ends, which lost 5 bases and 3 bases, there was a span of 14 bases. Germline V gene lookup returns CDR1 SNHLY and CDR2 FYNNEI. CDR3 loop: CASSQQVTFNQPQHF. Here the CDR3 DNA reads TGTGCCAGCAGTCAACAGGTTACTTTCAATCAGCCCCAGCATTTT. Together with reference TRBV2 and TRBJ1-5, the CDR3 gives the full variable domain: EPEVTQTPSHQVTQMGQEVILRCVPISNHLYFYWYRQILGQKVEFLVSFYNNEISEKSEIFDDQFSVERPDGSNFTLKIRSTKLEDSAMYFCASSQQVTFNQPQHFGDGTRLSIL.

The chain couples TRBV28 to TRBJ2-3, with unresolved D. Looked up from germline, CDR1 is MDHEN and CDR2 is SYDVKM. This CDR3 spans 13 amino acids. V lost 6 bases, J lost 6 bases, and 13 bases lay in between. The CDR3 protein is CASSTTGRDTQYF. The CDR3 region has the DNA TGTGCCAGCAGCACAACTGGCCGGGATACGCAGTATTTT. Drawing the rest from reference TRBV28 and TRBJ2-3, the complete variable domain is DVKVTQSSRYLVKRTGEKVFLECVQDMDHENMFWYRQDPGLGLRLIYFSYDVKMKEKGDIPEGYSVSREKKERFSLILESASTNQTSMYLCASSTTGRDTQYFGPGTRLTVL.

This clonotype was recorded a few times. This sequence joins TRBV5-1 and TRBJ2-5, with 9 bases identical to TRBD1. The ends lost 1 base at V and 4 bases at J; junction bases unmatched: 8. CDR3 length equals 16 residues. CDR1 SGHRS and CDR2 YFSETQ come from the germline V gene. The CDR3 nucleotides are TGCGCCAGCAGCTTGAGGGACAGGGCGGTCGGAGAGACCCAGTACTTC. Translated, it gives CASSLRDRAVGETQYF.

This clonotype has more than one count but fewer than ten. The chain links TRBV20-1 to TRBJ2-7, with D perhaps TRBD1 (6 bases). CDR1 DFQATT and CDR2 SNEGSKA come from the germline V gene (reference sequence). Trimming removed 6 bases from V and 3 bases from J, with 12 bases in between. The CDR3 loop spans 12 amino acids. The CDR3 reads CSATDRGYEQYF. The DNA of the CDR3 is TGCAGTGCCACGGACAGAGGCTACGAGCAGTACTTC.

This clonotype appeared a few times. This rearrangement joins TRBV3-1 to TRBJ2-7; D ambiguous. The germline V and J ends were trimmed by 1 base and 4 bases, with 17 bases remaining between them. Germline V gene data show CDR1 as LGHDT and CDR2 as YNNKEL (reference sequence). The CDR3 is 16 residues long. The DNA for the CDR3 is TGTGCCAGCAGCCAAGGCGCCTTTAGACCCCTTTACGAGCAGTACTTC. Encoded protein: CASSQGAFRPLYEQYF.

This clonotype was counted once. This chain links TRBV20-1 with TRBJ2-7; D perhaps matches TRBD2 (7 bases). This CDR3 spans 14 amino acids. Germline loops: CDR1 DFQATT, CDR2 SNEGSKA (reference sequence). V gave up 3 bases and J gave up 6 bases, with 18 bases separating them. The CDR3 protein is CSASRGGAAREQYF. CDR3 in DNA: TGCAGTGCTAGTAGGGGGGGGGCAGCCCGCGAGCAGTACTTC.

The V gene is TRBV4-1, the J gene TRBJ1-2; a possible D gene is TRBD1 (6 bases). V was clipped by 1 base and J by 13 bases, with 25 bases between them. The CDR3 runs 16 residues. The germline V gene has CDR1 MGHRA and CDR2 YSYEKL. CDR3 in amino acids: CASSQVNYGQRYPSTF. The CDR3 bases are TGCGCCAGCAGCCAAGTCAACTATGGACAGCGTTACCCCTCCACCTTC.

This clonotype was seen only a few times. The chain recombines TRBV4-1 with TRBJ1-1; no firm D call. The CDR3 consists of 14 residues. Trimming removed 0 bases from V and 7 bases from J, with 12 bases in between. Germline V lookup: CDR1 MGHRA, CDR2 YSYEKL. The CDR3 loop is CASSQEYRRYEAFF. The CDR3 DNA reads as TGCGCCAGCAGCCAAGAATATCGGCGTTATGAAGCTTTCTTT.

J is TRBJ2-6 and V is TRBV11-1; 8 bases are a match to TRBD1. The CDR3 runs 18 residues. Germline values: CDR1 SGHAT, CDR2 FQDESV (reference sequence). Germline trimming cut 1 base from V and 0 bases from J; bases unmatched to any gene: 5. CDR3 sequence (DNA): TGTGCCAGCAGCTTAGGGCAGGGGGCTTTCTCTGGGGCCAACGTCCTGACTTTC. The encoded protein is CASSLGQGAFSGANVLTF.

This CDR3 reads CSADWDRDNYGYTF. In DNA, the CDR3 is TGCAGTGCTGATTGGGACAGAGATAACTATGGCTACACCTTC. The chain joins TRBV20-1 to TRBJ1-2; 7 bases are a match to TRBD1. J lost 1 base, V lost 5 bases, and 7 bases had no gene match. The CDR3 length is 14 residues. CDR1 and CDR2 (germline): DFQATT, SNEGSKA (reference sequence).